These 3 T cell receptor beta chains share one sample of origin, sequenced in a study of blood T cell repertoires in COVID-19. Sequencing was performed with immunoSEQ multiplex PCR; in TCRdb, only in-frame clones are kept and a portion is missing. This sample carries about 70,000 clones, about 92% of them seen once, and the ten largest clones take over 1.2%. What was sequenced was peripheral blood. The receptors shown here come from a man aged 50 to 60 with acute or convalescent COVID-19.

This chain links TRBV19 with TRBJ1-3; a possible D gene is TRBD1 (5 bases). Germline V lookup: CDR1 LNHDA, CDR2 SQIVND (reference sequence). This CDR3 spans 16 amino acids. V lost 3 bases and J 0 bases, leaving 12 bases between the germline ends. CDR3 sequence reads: CASSIPMGLSGNTIYF. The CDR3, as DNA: TGTGCCAGTAGTATCCCCATGGGGCTCTCTGGAAACACCATATATTTT.

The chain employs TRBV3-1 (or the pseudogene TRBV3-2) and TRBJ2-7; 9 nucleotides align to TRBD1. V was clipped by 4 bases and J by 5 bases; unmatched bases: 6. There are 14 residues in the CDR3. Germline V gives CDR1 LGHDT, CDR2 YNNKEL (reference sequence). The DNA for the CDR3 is TGTGCCAGCAGCCTAACAGGGGGCGGTAACGAGCAGTACTTC. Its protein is CASSLTGGGNEQYF.

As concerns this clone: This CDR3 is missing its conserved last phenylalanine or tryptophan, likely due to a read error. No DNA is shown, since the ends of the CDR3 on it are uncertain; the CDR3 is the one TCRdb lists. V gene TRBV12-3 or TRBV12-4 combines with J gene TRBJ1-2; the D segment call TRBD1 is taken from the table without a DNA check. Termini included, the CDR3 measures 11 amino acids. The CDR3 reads CASSFGTVPLY.